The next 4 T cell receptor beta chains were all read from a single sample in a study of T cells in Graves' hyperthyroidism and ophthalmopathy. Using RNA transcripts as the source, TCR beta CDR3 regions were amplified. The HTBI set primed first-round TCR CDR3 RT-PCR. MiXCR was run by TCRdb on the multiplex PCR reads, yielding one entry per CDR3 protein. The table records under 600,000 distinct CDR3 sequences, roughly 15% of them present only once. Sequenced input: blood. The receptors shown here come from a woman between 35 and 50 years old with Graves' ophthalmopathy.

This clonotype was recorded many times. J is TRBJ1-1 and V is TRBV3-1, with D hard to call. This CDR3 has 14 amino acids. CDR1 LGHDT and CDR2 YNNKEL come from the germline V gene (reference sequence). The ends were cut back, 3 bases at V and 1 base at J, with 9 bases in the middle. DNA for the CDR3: TGTGCCAGCAGCCAGGAGGGATCGAACACTGAAGCTTTCTTT. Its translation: CASSQEGSNTEAFF.

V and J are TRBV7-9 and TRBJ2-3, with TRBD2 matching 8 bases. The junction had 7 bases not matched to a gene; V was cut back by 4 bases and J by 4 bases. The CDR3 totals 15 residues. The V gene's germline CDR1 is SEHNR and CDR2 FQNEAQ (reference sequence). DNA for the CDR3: TGTGCCAGCAGCTCGAGCGGGAGTCGGTCAGATACGCAGTATTTT. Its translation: CASSSSGSRSDTQYF. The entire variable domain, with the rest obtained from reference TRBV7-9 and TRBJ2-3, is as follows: DTGVSQNPRHKITKRGQNVTFRCDPISEHNRLYWYRQTLGQGPEFLTYFQNEAQLEKSRLLSDRFSAERPKGSFSTLEIQRTEQGDSAMYLCASSSSGSRSDTQYFGPGTRLTVL.

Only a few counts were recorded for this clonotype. CDR3 nucleotide sequence: TGTGCCAGTAGTACCCGGGACCGCTTAGGGTCACCCCTCCACTTT. Amino acid sequence: CASSTRDRLGSPLHF. The gene calls are TRBV19 and TRBJ1-6; TRBD1 is a possible D gene (5 bases). The length of the CDR3 is 15 residues. V shed 4 bases and J shed 10 bases, with 17 bases lying between them. Germline values: CDR1 LNHDA, CDR2 SQIVND (reference sequence).

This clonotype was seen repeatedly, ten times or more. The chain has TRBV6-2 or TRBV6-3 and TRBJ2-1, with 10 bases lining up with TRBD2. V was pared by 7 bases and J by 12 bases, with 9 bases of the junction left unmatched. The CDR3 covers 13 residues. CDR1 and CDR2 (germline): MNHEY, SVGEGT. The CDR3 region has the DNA TGTGCCAGCACCGCAGGTAGCGGGGGGCCGCAGTTCTTC. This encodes CASTAGSGGPQFF.